The 20 T cell receptor beta chains listed next were all sequenced from one sample in a study of blood T cell repertoires in COVID-19. Sequencing used immunoSEQ multiplex PCR; TCRdb keeps in-frame clones, though not all of them. Among about 140,000 clones listed, over 60% were seen once. Sequencing was done on a sample of peripheral blood. Receptors originate from a woman aged 45-59 years with active or convalescent COVID-19.

The chain employs TRBV30 and TRBJ1-6; TRBD1 aligns across 9 bases. Germline V gives CDR1 GTSNPN, CDR2 SVGIG (reference sequence). CDR3 length equals 13 residues. The CDR3 bases are TGTGCTTATAGACAGGGGGATAATTCACCCCTCCACTTT. Its translation is CAYRQGDNSPLHF.

The V gene is TRBV19, the J gene TRBJ1-5; D remains unclear. Germline V gene sequence: CDR1 LNHDA, CDR2 SQIVND (reference sequence). The V end lost 3 bases, the J end lost 6 bases, and 12 bases lay between the germline ends. This CDR3 region has 14 residues. The CDR3 spells CASSIIGRTQPQHF. For the CDR3, the DNA is TGTGCCAGTAGTATTATAGGGAGAACTCAGCCCCAGCATTTT.

The chain carries TRBV12-3 or TRBV12-4 and TRBJ2-6; D uncertain. The ends were cut back, 6 bases at V and 1 base at J, with 4 bases in the middle. The CDR3 covers 13 residues. The CDR3 DNA follows: TGTGCCAGCAGCCCTTCTGGGGCCAACGTCCTGACTTTC. This translates into CASSPSGANVLTF.

This rearrangement joins TRBV27 to TRBJ1-1, with unresolved D. The CDR3 has 13 amino acids. CDR1 and CDR2 from the germline V gene are MNHEY and SMNVEV (reference sequence). V was pared by 5 bases and J by 6 bases, with 13 bases between. CDR3 region: CASSPRTRSEAFF. In DNA form, the CDR3 reads TGTGCCAGCAGTCCCCGCACGCGGTCTGAAGCTTTCTTT.

V usage is TRBV5-3 and J usage is TRBJ1-3; TRBD1 agrees at 10 bases. TRBV5-3 is given ORF status, its function remaining uncertain. V was pared by 3 bases and J by 4 bases, with 4 bases of the junction left unmatched. CDR3 length: 15 amino acids. CDR3 region: CARSSGQGVGNTIYF. The CDR3 bases are TGTGCCAGAAGCTCTGGACAGGGGGTCGGAAACACCATATATTTT.

This clone was counted a single time. This chain links TRBV5-1 with TRBJ1-1; TRBD1 matches 7 bases. V was pared by 3 bases and J by 5 bases, with 10 bases of the junction left unmatched. This CDR3 comprises 15 residues. Germline CDR1 reads SGHRS; CDR2 reads YFSETQ. The CDR3 reads CASSSHRGRETEAFF. Here the CDR3 DNA reads TGCGCCAGCAGCTCACACAGGGGAAGAGAGACTGAAGCTTTCTTT.

The CDR3 loop is CAWSTGNSNQPQHF. The CDR3 bases are TGTGCCTGGAGCACAGGGAATAGCAATCAGCCCCAGCATTTT. This rearrangement joins TRBV30 to TRBJ1-5; D may be TRBD1 (6 bases). V gave up 3 bases and J gave up 0 bases, with 9 bases separating them. Germline V gene data show CDR1 as GTSNPN and CDR2 as SVGIG (reference sequence). The CDR3 runs 14 residues.

This sequence joins TRBV13 and TRBJ1-4, with TRBD1 matching 9 bases. The junction had 7 bases not matched to a gene; V was cut back by 0 bases and J by 2 bases. The CDR3 length is 18 residues. Germline-derived CDR1 and CDR2 are PRHDT and FYEKMQ (reference sequence). Here the CDR3 DNA reads TGTGCCAGCAGCTTAGGCATACAGGGGGCGCGGACTAATGAAAAACTGTTTTTT. It is translated as CASSLGIQGARTNEKLFF.

Of note for this clone: One end of the junction fails to match germline, which may point to a read error. The rearrangement joins TRBV11-3 to TRBJ1-1; 7 positions agree with TRBD1. CDR1 SGHNT and CDR2 YENEEA come from the germline V gene. The CDR3 has 12 amino acids. The CDR3 here is CASSLVAGGPVF. DNA of the CDR3: TGTGCCAGCAGCTTAGTGGCAGGGGGACCGGTTTTT.

This chain links TRBV5-6 with TRBJ2-7, with TRBD1 matching over 8 bases. The CDR3 consists of 14 residues. Germline assignment: CDR1 SGHDT and CDR2 YYEEEE. With V trimmed by 3 bases and J by 3 bases, 5 bases remained unmatched. The CDR3 here is CASSSGTGNYEQYF. The CDR3 bases are TGTGCCAGCAGCTCGGGGACAGGCAACTACGAGCAGTACTTC.

This clone was counted a few times. V is TRBV19 and J is TRBJ1-5, with a weak D call TRBD1 (6 bases). Trimming stripped 6 bases from V and 1 base from J, with 10 bases between. Germline-derived CDR1 and CDR2 are LNHDA and SQIVND (reference sequence). This CDR3 comprises 14 residues. This chain's CDR3 is CASSITGSNQPQHF. The CDR3 nucleotides are TGTGCCAGTAGCATCACAGGGAGCAATCAGCCCCAGCATTTT.

The chain is built from TRBV28 and TRBJ1-5; 8 nucleotides align to TRBD1. The V segment lost 6 bases and the J segment 3 bases; nucleotides outside the gene matches: 7. The CDR3 runs to 15 residues. Germline CDR1 MDHEN, CDR2 SYDVKM. The chain's CDR3 is CASRFDRGPNQPQHF. The CDR3 nucleotides read TGTGCCAGCAGGTTCGACAGGGGCCCCAATCAGCCCCAGCATTTT.

The table lists this clone with a count of one. The rearrangement links TRBV4-2 to TRBJ1-6; D unresolved. Germline V gene sequence: CDR1 LGHNA, CDR2 YNFKEQ. The CDR3 spans 16 residues. Trimming stripped 1 base from V and 4 bases from J, with 11 bases between. The CDR3 loop is CASSQGNSGYNSPLHF. CDR3 bases: TGTGCCAGCAGCCAAGGCAACAGTGGTTATAATTCACCCCTCCACTTT.

Comment on this clone: In the same sample, other DNA sequences code for this CDR3. The J gene is TRBJ1-3, the V gene TRBV5-5, with D perhaps matching TRBD1 (5 bases). Germline values: CDR1 SGHKS, CDR2 YYEKEE (reference sequence). Trimming took off 3 bases at V and 0 bases at J, with 13 bases between the two ends. The CDR3 spans 16 residues. The CDR3 loop is CASSSTQESSGNTIYF. CDR3 bases: TGTGCCAGCAGCTCGACACAGGAGAGCTCTGGAAACACCATATATTTT.

This chain uses TRBV19 with TRBJ1-5; a weak D match, TRBD1 (5 bases). This CDR3 is built from 16 residues. Trimming took off 3 bases at V and 1 base at J, with 13 bases between the two ends. The germline V gene encodes CDR1 LNHDA and CDR2 SQIVND (reference sequence). This CDR3 is CASSIFRDFSNQPQHF. The CDR3 region has the DNA TGTGCCAGTAGTATCTTTAGGGACTTCAGCAATCAGCCCCAGCATTTT.

The V gene is TRBV4-1, the J gene TRBJ2-5; TRBD2 matches 8 bases. The germline V gene has CDR1 MGHRA and CDR2 YSYEKL. Germline trimming cut 1 base from V and 2 bases from J; bases unmatched to any gene: 9. CDR3 length: 17 residues. The CDR3, as DNA: TGCGCCAGCAGCCAAGGGGCCCAGCGGGGGAATCAAGAGACCCAGTACTTC. It is translated as CASSQGAQRGNQETQYF.

The chain carries TRBV7-2 and TRBJ2-1, with 8 positions matching TRBD2. The CDR3 sequence is 14 residues long. V lost 2 bases, J lost 9 bases, and 6 bases stayed unmatched. Looked up from germline, CDR1 is SGHTA and CDR2 is FQGNSA. The CDR3 DNA reads TGTGCCAGCAGCTTAAGCGGGGGTGGGGTTGAGCAGTTCTTC. This sequence encodes CASSLSGGGVEQFF.

The chain employs TRBV2 and TRBJ1-5; 7 positions agree with TRBD1. V lost 6 bases and J lost 4; bases outside the gene matches: 3. CDR3 length equals 13 residues. Germline V gene sequence: CDR1 SNHLY, CDR2 FYNNEI. This chain's CDR3 is CASRIQGNQPQHF. The CDR3 region has the DNA TGTGCCAGCAGGATACAGGGGAATCAGCCCCAGCATTTT. The full variable domain, in which reference TRBV2 and TRBJ1-5 provide the parts outside the CDR3, is EPEVTQTPSHQVTQMGQEVILRCVPISNHLYFYWYRQILGQKVEFLVSFYNNEISEKSEIFDDQFSVERPDGSNFTLKIRSTKLEDSAMYFCASRIQGNQPQHFGDGTRLSIL.

The chain combines TRBV6-5 with TRBJ2-5, with D possibly TRBD2 on 5 matching bases. Trimming removed 10 bases at V and 6 bases at J, with 21 bases between. The CDR3 has 14 amino acids. Per germline, CDR1 MNHEY and CDR2 SVGAGI. The CDR3 is CATTQRTPSQTQYF. The CDR3 DNA reads TGTGCCACTACCCAAAGGACTCCATCACAGACCCAGTACTTC.

The rearrangement uses TRBV27 and TRBJ2-1; 9 bases are shared with TRBD1. Trimming cost V 3 bases and J 4 bases; bases outside gene matches: 10. CDR1 is MNHEY, CDR2 SMNVEV, per germline (reference sequence). This CDR3 contains 17 residues. CDR3 DNA: TGTGCCAGCAGTTTTCGACCGGGACAGGGAAATTACAATGAGCAGTTCTTC. Encoded protein: CASSFRPGQGNYNEQFF.